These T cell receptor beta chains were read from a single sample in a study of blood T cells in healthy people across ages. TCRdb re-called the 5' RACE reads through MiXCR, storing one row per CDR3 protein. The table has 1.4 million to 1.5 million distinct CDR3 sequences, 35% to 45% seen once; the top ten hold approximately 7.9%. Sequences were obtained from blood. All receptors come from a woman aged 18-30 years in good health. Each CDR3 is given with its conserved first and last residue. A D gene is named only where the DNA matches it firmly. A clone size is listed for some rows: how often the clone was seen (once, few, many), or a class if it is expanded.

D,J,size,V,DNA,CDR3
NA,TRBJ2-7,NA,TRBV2,TGTGCCAGCAATGATGCAGGAAAGTTCTACGAGCAGTACTTC,CASNDAGKFYEQYF
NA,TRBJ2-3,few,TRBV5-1,TGCGCCAGCAGAGCCGGGAGTTCCCGGGGGGATACGCAGTATTTT,CASRAGSSRGDTQYF
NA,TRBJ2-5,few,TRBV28,TGTGCCAGCATGACCACCGGAGGGCAGTACTTC,CASMTTGGQYF
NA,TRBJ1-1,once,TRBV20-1,TGCAGTGCTACGTCCGGGACCCAAGCTTTCTTT,CSATSGTQAFF
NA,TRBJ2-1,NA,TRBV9,TGTGCCAGCAGAGGGCTAGCAGCCGTCAACTCCTACAATGAGCAGTTCTTC,CASRGLAAVNSYNEQFF
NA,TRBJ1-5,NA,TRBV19,TGTGCCAGTAGTGGCCAGAATCAGGGAGGCCAGCCCCAGCATTTT,CASSGQNQGGQPQHF
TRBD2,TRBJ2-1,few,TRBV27,TGTGCCAGCCGCTATAGCGGGAGCTCCTACAATGAGCAGTTCTTC,CASRYSGSSYNEQFF
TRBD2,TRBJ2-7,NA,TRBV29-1,TGCAGCGTCGGGACATGGTCTAGCGGGGCAAACAATGAGCAGTACTTC,CSVGTWSSGANNEQYF
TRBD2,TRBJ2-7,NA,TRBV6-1,TGTGCCAGTAGTGAAGCAGCAAGCGGGAGACGCGAGCAGTACTTC,CASSEAASGRREQYF
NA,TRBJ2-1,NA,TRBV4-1,TGCGCCAGCAGCCAAGAAGGGCTAGCGCCCCAAAGTGAGCAGTTCTTC,CASSQEGLAPQSEQFF
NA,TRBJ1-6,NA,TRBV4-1,TGCGCCAGCAACGACCCGGCCTCCGGGTCACCCCTCCACTTT,CASNDPASGSPLHF
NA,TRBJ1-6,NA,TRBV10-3,TGTGCCATCAGTGACGGGCAGGGCCCCAATTCACCCCTCCACTTT,CAISDGQGPNSPLHF
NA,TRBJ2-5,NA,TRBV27,TGTGCCAGCAGGGGAAGACAAGAGACCCAGTACTTC,CASRGRQETQYF
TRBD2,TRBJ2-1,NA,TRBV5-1,TGCGCCAGCTCAACCCGGGGGGGGCCGTGGAATGAGCAGTTCTTC,CASSTRGGPWNEQFF
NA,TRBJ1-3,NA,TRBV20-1,TGCAGTGCTAGAGAAGGGACATACTCTGGAAACACCATATATTTT,CSAREGTYSGNTIYF
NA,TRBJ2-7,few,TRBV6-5,TGTGCCAGCAGTACGGACCGGAGAACCTACGAGCAGTACTTC,CASSTDRRTYEQYF
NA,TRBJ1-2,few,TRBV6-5,TGTGCCAGCAGTTACGCCACACAGAGCCCGTATGGCTACACCTTC,CASSYATQSPYGYTF
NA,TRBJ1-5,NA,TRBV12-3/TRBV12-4,TGTGCCAGCAGTCTTGGGTCGCCATATAGCAATCAGCCCCAGCATTTT,CASSLGSPYSNQPQHF
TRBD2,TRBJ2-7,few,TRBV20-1,TGCAGTGCTAGAGCTAGACTACTGGGGGACTACGTCTACGAGCAGTACTTC,CSARARLLGDYVYEQYF
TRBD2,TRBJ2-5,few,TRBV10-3,TGTGCCATCAGTGAGTCGACTAGCGGGAGGGCCTGGGGGGAGCAGTACTTC,CAISESTSGRAWGEQYF
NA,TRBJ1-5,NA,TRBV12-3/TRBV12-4,TGTGCCAGCAGTTTGGATAGTTTCGGCAATCAGCCCCAGCATTTT,CASSLDSFGNQPQHF
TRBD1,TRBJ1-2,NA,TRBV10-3,TGTGCCATCAGCGAGGACAGGTCCGCGTCCAACTATGGCTACACCTTC,CAISEDRSASNYGYTF
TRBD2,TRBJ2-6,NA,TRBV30,TGTGCCTGGAACTGGGGGACTAGCGGGAACTCTGGGGCCAACGTCCTGACTTTC,CAWNWGTSGNSGANVLTF
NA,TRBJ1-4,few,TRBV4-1,TGCGCCAGCAGCCAATACGAAGGGGGGGCCGGTGAAAAACTGTTTTTT,CASSQYEGGAGEKLFF
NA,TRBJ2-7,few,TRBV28,TGTGCCAGCGGAGTGAGGCAGGGGCTAATCTACGAGCAGTACTTC,CASGVRQGLIYEQYF
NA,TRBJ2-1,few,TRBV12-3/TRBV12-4,TGTGCCAGCAGTGACGGATCCTACAATGAGCAGTTCTTC,CASSDGSYNEQFF
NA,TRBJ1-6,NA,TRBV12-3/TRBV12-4,TGTGCCAGCAGTTTGGGGATTGGAACCCTCCACTTT,CASSLGIGTLHF
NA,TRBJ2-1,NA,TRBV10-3,TGTGCCATCAGTAAGGGGCGGAATTCTTACAATGAGCAGTTCTTC,CAISKGRNSYNEQFF
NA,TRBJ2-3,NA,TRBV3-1,TGTGCCAGCAGCTTCTCCAAGGCAAGAACAGATACGCAGTATTTT,CASSFSKARTDTQYF
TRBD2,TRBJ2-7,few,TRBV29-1,TGCAGCGTCGCTACTAGCGGGGGCGAGCAGTACTTC,CSVATSGGEQYF
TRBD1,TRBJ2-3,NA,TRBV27,TGTGCCAGCAGTTTATCTGGGACAGGGGGCGCAACAGATACGCAGTATTTT,CASSLSGTGGATDTQYF
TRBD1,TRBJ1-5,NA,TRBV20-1,TGCAGTGCTAGAGTGGGGACAGGGGATAATCAGCCCCAGCATTTT,CSARVGTGDNQPQHF
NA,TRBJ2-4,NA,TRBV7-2,TGTGCCAGCAGCTTAGGGGGGTGGCTGGGGGACATTCAGTACTTC,CASSLGGWLGDIQYF
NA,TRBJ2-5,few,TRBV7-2,TGTGCCAGCACAAGAGAGGGAAAGGGGGAGACCCAGTACTTC,CASTREGKGETQYF
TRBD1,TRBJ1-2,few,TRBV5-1,TGCGCCAGCGACGCGACAGGGGATTATGGCTACACCTTC,CASDATGDYGYTF
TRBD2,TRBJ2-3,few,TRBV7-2,TGTGCCAGCAGTGCCATCGGGACTAGCGTCACAGATACGCAGTATTTT,CASSAIGTSVTDTQYF
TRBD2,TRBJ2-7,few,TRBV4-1,TGCGCCAGCAGCCAAGACGGCTCTAGCGGGGAAGAGCAGTACTTC,CASSQDGSSGEEQYF
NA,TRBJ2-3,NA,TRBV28,TGTGCCAGCAGCCAGACACCGGGACGGAACACAGATACGCAGTATTTT,CASSQTPGRNTDTQYF
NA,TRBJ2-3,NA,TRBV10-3,TGTGCCATCAGTGAGTCCCATCCGGGCACAGATACGCAGTATTTT,CAISESHPGTDTQYF